Listed here are 7 T cell receptor beta chains from one sample, sequenced in a study of blood T cells in healthy people across ages (dated by TCRdb to the mid-2010s). Libraries were constructed by 5' RACE. Sequencing instrument: Illumina HiSeq 2500. The second PCR ran for roughly 7 to 11 cycles and used a J-beta primer mix along with a sample-barcoded 5' primer. TCRdb trimmed public reads at Q25 via fastp, called clones via MiXCR and kept in-frame beta chains. Rows are unified per CDR3 protein, each entry keeping the most common DNA and genes. For this sample there are some 1.5 million distinct CDR3 sequences; over 25% appear just once. The ten biggest clones cover more than 6% of the sample. Sequenced: blood. These TCRs come from a woman aged 25 to 39 in good health.

This clonotype was seen a handful of times. The V and J genes are TRBV20-1 and TRBJ2-7, with D perhaps TRBD1 (6 bases). V was shortened by 1 base and J by 7 bases, with 11 bases between the two germline ends. CDR3 length: 12 residues. Germline lookup yields CDR1 DFQATT and CDR2 SNEGSKA (reference sequence). The CDR3, as DNA: TGCAGTGCTAGAGGGACAGCTGGGGAGCAGTACTTC. It encodes CSARGTAGEQYF.

This clonotype occurred many times. The CDR3 here is CASSQDRLGPDNEQFF. The CDR3 DNA reads as TGCGCCAGCAGCCAAGATCGACTAGGCCCCGACAATGAGCAGTTCTTC. The chain employs TRBV4-3 and TRBJ2-1; a weak D match, TRBD2 (6 bases). Trimming left V 0 bases short and J 5 bases short, with 14 bases between. The CDR3 has 16 residues. Per germline, CDR1 LGHNA and CDR2 YSLEER.

This clonotype has more than one count but fewer than ten. The gene calls are TRBV5-1 and TRBJ2-4; D may match TRBD1 or TRBD2 (5 bases each). CDR1 SGHRS and CDR2 YFSETQ come from the germline V gene. CDR3 length: 14 residues. The ends were cut back, 4 bases at V and 7 bases at J, with 15 bases in the middle. The CDR3 here is CASSPGTQRNIQYF. The CDR3 coding sequence is TGCGCCAGCAGCCCTGGGACCCAACGCAACATTCAGTACTTC.

The rearrangement uses TRBV5-1 and TRBJ2-7; TRBD1 matches at 10 bases. The V gene end was trimmed by 4 bases and the J gene end by 5 bases; junction bases not matched to a gene: 12. Per the germline V gene, CDR1 is SGHRS and CDR2 is YFSETQ. The CDR3 length is 16 residues. The DNA for the CDR3 is TGCGCCAGCAGCGTACAGACAGGGGGCGCATCCCACGAGCAGTACTTC. Translation gives CASSVQTGGASHEQYF.

This clonotype was seen ten or more times. V is TRBV29-1 and J is TRBJ2-5; tentatively, D is TRBD1 or TRBD2 (5 bases each). V lost 6 bases to trimming and J lost 4 bases, with 12 bases between them. This CDR3 region has 12 residues. The germline V gene has CDR1 SQVTM and CDR2 ANQGSEA. CDR3 protein: CSVGTPRETQYF. DNA of the CDR3: TGCAGCGTCGGGACCCCCCGAGAGACCCAGTACTTC.

The chain combines TRBV20-1 with TRBJ2-5; D ambiguous. TRBJ2-7 matches the DNA end more closely, so the J call is doubtful. The CDR3 has 13 amino acids. Per germline, CDR1 DFQATT and CDR2 SNEGSKA (reference sequence). The DNA for the CDR3 is TGCAGTGCTAGAGTAGGTCAGACCTACGAGCAGTACTTC. Amino acids: CSARVGQTYEQYF.

This clonotype was found many times. This sequence joins TRBV24-1 and TRBJ2-7, with D perhaps TRBD1 or TRBD2 (5 bases each). Trimming stripped 12 bases from V and 3 bases from J, with 23 bases between. The CDR3 consists of 15 residues. Germline CDR1 KGHDR, CDR2 SFDVKD. CDR3 sequence reads: CAPTKGTGPVYEQYF. The CDR3, as DNA: TGTGCCCCTACTAAAGGTACGGGACCGGTCTACGAGCAGTACTTC.